Listed here are 17 T cell receptor beta chains from one sample, sequenced in a study of shared clonotypes between healthy human individuals. The method was immunoSEQ multiplex PCR; TCRdb's version includes in-frame clones alone and lacks a portion of them. The data show roughly 2 million clones, with 90% to 96% seen just once and more than 0.1% held by the top ten. Sample: naive CD4+ T cells sorted from blood. The subset here: CD45RA+ positively selected. The receptors were sampled from a man aged 18 to 30 in good health.

This clone was seen only once. V usage is TRBV30 and J usage is TRBJ1-2; D is uncertain. Germline loops: CDR1 GTSNPN, CDR2 SVGIG (reference sequence). V was clipped by 0 bases and J by 4 bases, with 6 bases between them. This CDR3 region has 12 residues. Written as DNA, the CDR3 is TGTGCCTGGAGTGTAGCACTCTATGGCTACACCTTC. This sequence encodes CAWSVALYGYTF.

DNA of the CDR3: TGTGCCACCAACAGGGATCTCCGGACCGGGGAGCTGTTTTTT. It yields the protein CATNRDLRTGELFF. The chain combines TRBV6-1 with TRBJ2-2; D might be TRBD1 (6 bases). The germline gives CDR1 MNHNS, CDR2 SASEGT. The CDR3 has 14 amino acids. V lost 10 bases to trimming and J lost 5 bases, with 17 bases between them.

Only one count was recorded for this clone. V gene TRBV6-5 combines with J gene TRBJ2-7, with D maybe TRBD1 (5 bases). The length of the CDR3 is 12 residues. V gave up 0 bases and J gave up 11 bases, with 11 bases separating them. Germline-derived CDR1 and CDR2 are MNHEY and SVGAGI. The CDR3 DNA is TGTGCCAGCAGTTACTCTAGGGGTGAAGAGTACTTC. Encoded protein: CASSYSRGEEYF.

The table lists this clone with a few counts. The chain joins TRBV30 to TRBJ1-1, with TRBD1 identical over 9 bases. V was clipped by 2 bases and J by 6 bases; unmatched bases: 1. Looked up from germline, CDR1 is GTSNPN and CDR2 is SVGIG (reference sequence). The CDR3 loop spans 12 amino acids. The CDR3 reads CAWSRQGAEAFF. The CDR3 DNA sequence: TGTGCCTGGAGTCGACAGGGGGCTGAAGCTTTCTTT. The full variable domain, with the rest looked up from reference TRBV30 and TRBJ1-1, is SQTIHQWPATLVQPVGSPLSLECTVEGTSNPNLYWYRQAAGRGLQLLFYSVGIGQISSEVPQNLSASRPQDRQFILSSKKLLLSDSGFYLCAWSRQGAEAFFGQGTRLTVV.

This clone was found once. The V gene is TRBV11-1, the J gene TRBJ2-5; tentative D call: TRBD1 (6 bases). The CDR3 has 13 amino acids. Per germline, CDR1 SGHAT and CDR2 FQDESV (reference sequence). V was shortened by 6 bases and J by 1 base, with 9 bases between the two germline ends. The CDR3 nucleotides read TGTGCCAGCAGGCAGGACAGCCAAGAGACCCAGTACTTC. Translating it yields CASRQDSQETQYF.

V is TRBV28 and J is TRBJ1-5; the match to TRBD1 covers 7 bases. The V and J ends lost 5 bases and 1 base, in that order; junction bases with no gene match: 5. The germline CDR1 and CDR2 sequences are MDHEN and SYDVKM. The CDR3 loop spans 15 amino acids. This chain's CDR3 is CASSRPGQSNQPQHF. For the CDR3, the DNA is TGTGCCAGCAGTCGACCGGGACAGAGCAATCAGCCCCAGCATTTT.

The chain employs TRBV29-1 and TRBJ2-7; D is undetermined. CDR3 size: 12 residues. Trimming removed 6 bases at V and 1 base at J, with 10 bases between. Germline loops: CDR1 SQVTM, CDR2 ANQGSEA. CDR3 nucleotide sequence: TGCAGCGTGGAAACTGAATCCTACGAGCAGTACTTC. Protein sequence: CSVETESYEQYF.

Turning to this clone: Distinct nucleotide sequences in the sample also encode this CDR3. The chain is built from TRBV5-1 and TRBJ2-5; TRBD2 matches at 12 bases. Unmatched junction bases numbered 2, after V lost 1 base and J lost 4 bases. Germline CDR1 is SGHRS and CDR2 is YFSETQ. CDR3 length: 15 residues. CDR3 coding DNA: TGCGCCAGCAGCTTGCTAGCGGGGGGGCGAGAGACCCAGTACTTC. It translates to CASSLLAGGRETQYF.

The chain recombines TRBV4-1 with TRBJ1-1, with 7 bases fitting TRBD1. This CDR3 is built from 18 residues. V shed 4 bases, J shed 3 bases, and the junction held 17 bases outside the gene matches. CDR1 is MGHRA, CDR2 YSYEKL, per germline. The CDR3 DNA is TGCGCCAGCAGCCCAGGGGGAGCAGGGGGAAGGACGGACACTGAAGCTTTCTTT. Translation: CASSPGGAGGRTDTEAFF.

V gene TRBV2 combines with J gene TRBJ2-2; no firm D call. The CDR3 length is 14 residues. The V gene's germline CDR1 is SNHLY and CDR2 FYNNEI. V dropped 5 bases and J dropped 0 bases, with 7 bases sitting between them. The CDR3 is CASSWFSNTGELFF. The CDR3 nucleotides read TGTGCCAGCAGTTGGTTTTCGAACACCGGGGAGCTGTTTTTT.

V and J are TRBV4-1 and TRBJ2-1; D may be TRBD2 (7 bases). Trimming left V 7 bases short and J 5 bases short, with 18 bases between. CDR3 length: 15 amino acids. CDR1 and CDR2 from the germline V gene are MGHRA and YSYEKL. The CDR3 loop is CASKTKAGANNEQFF. CDR3 DNA sequence: TGCGCCAGCAAGACGAAGGCGGGGGCCAACAATGAGCAGTTCTTC.

The chain is built from TRBV2 and TRBJ2-5; 8 bases align to TRBD2. Germline V gives CDR1 SNHLY, CDR2 FYNNEI. The CDR3 has 16 amino acids. The J segment lost 4 bases and the V segment lost 4 bases, leaving 11 bases of the junction unmatched. The CDR3 here is CASSGGGAGVAETQYF. As DNA, the CDR3 is TGTGCCAGCAGTGGGGGCGGAGCGGGAGTAGCAGAGACCCAGTACTTC.

The chain combines TRBV6-4 with TRBJ2-1, with D possibly being TRBD2 (6 bases). The CDR3 length is 13 residues. V gave up 6 bases and J gave up 2 bases, with 8 bases separating them. Germline assignment: CDR1 MRHNA and CDR2 SNTAGT. The CDR3 DNA is TGTGCCAGCAGCCCGGGGGCCTACAATGAGCAGTTCTTC. Amino acids: CASSPGAYNEQFF.

This rearrangement joins TRBV27 to TRBJ1-2; 7 nucleotides align to TRBD1. The CDR3 contains 12 residues. Germline CDR1 and CDR2: MNHEY and SMNVEV (reference sequence). Losses at the gene ends were 5 bases for V and 7 bases for J; bases not matched to a gene: 4. CDR3: CASSLDRVGYTF. Here the CDR3 DNA reads TGTGCCAGCAGTCTAGACAGGGTTGGCTACACCTTC.

The V call is TRBV25-1, the J call TRBJ2-2, with TRBD1 matching 7 bases. Trimming at V came to 1 base and at J to 6 bases, leaving 5 bases not matched to a gene. Germline-derived CDR1 and CDR2 are MGHDK and SYGVNS. The CDR3 spans 15 residues. The CDR3 DNA reads TGTGCCAGCAGTGAATCAAGGGGGCTGGCCGGGGAGCTGTTTTTT. It translates to CASSESRGLAGELFF.

The chain employs TRBV10-3 and TRBJ1-2; perhaps TRBD1 as D (5 bases). The CDR3 runs to 12 residues. Per germline, CDR1 ENHRY and CDR2 SYGVKD. V was pared by 10 bases and J by 7 bases, with 16 bases between. CDR3 nucleotides: TGTGCCACCAATTCCGGGACTTCTGGCTACACCTTC. Its translation: CATNSGTSGYTF.

V gene TRBV21-1 combines with J gene TRBJ2-4; the table's D call of TRBD1 was not tested on the DNA. TRBV21-1 corresponds to a pseudogene. The CDR3 runs to 17 residues. This chain's CDR3 is CASSNRGRSGHQNIQYF. The CDR3 bases are TGTGCCAGCAGCAATAGGGGGCGATCCGGGCATCAAAACATTCAGTACTTC.